The 14 T cell receptor beta chains in this list originate from one sample, sequenced in a study of blood T cell repertoires in COVID-19 (dated by TCRdb to 2019 to 2021). Library preparation employed the immunoSEQ multiplex PCR assay. Held by TCRdb, this immuneACCESS table contains in-frame sequences only and omits some clones. Under half of the omission traces to an unresolved V gene where checked; the cause of the rest is unknown. The sample data list around 150,000 clones, and around 84% of these were observed just once. The ten biggest clones cover less than 5.5% of the sample. The specimen was peripheral blood. The receptors were sampled from a woman in her forties or fifties with acute or convalescent COVID-19.

This clone was seen more than once but under ten times. V usage is TRBV7-2 and J usage is TRBJ2-5, with 7 positions matching TRBD2. J lost 5 bases, V lost 8 bases, and 11 bases had no gene match. CDR1 and CDR2 (germline): SGHTA, FQGNSA. The CDR3 spans 14 residues. The CDR3 bases are TGTGCCAGCGCCCCGGGGGGAGTTTCTGAGACCCAGTACTTC. This codes for CASAPGGVSETQYF.

This chain links TRBV7-2 with TRBJ1-2; 7 nucleotides line up with TRBD1. The CDR3 consists of 15 residues. In germline, CDR1 is SGHTA, CDR2 FQGNSA. J was trimmed by 4 bases and V by 3 bases; bases with no gene match: 8. The DNA for the CDR3 is TGTGCCAGCAGCTTTGACAGGGAAGGCGTCTATGGCTACACCTTC. It is translated as CASSFDREGVYGYTF.

This chain joins TRBV28 and TRBJ1-2, with unresolved D. Per the germline V gene, CDR1 is MDHEN and CDR2 is SYDVKM. This CDR3 is 13 amino acids long. The V end was cut by 2 bases, the J end by 2 bases, with 6 bases between. CDR3 residues: CASSLEGNYGYTF. Written as DNA, the CDR3 is TGTGCCAGCAGTTTAGAGGGAAACTATGGCTACACCTTC.

The V call is TRBV7-2, the J call TRBJ1-2; 9 nucleotides match TRBD1. V was clipped by 3 bases and J by 10 bases; unmatched bases: 12. The CDR3 extends over 15 amino acids. Germline CDR1 and CDR2: SGHTA and FQGNSA. CDR3 sequence: CASSFASPGQGPYTF. In DNA, the CDR3 is TGTGCCAGCAGCTTCGCCTCCCCGGGACAGGGCCCCTACACCTTC.

The CDR3 region is CASSVQLRGYTF. CDR3 in DNA: TGTGCCAGCAGCGTCCAACTAAGGGGCTACACCTTC. The chain combines TRBV7-2 with TRBJ1-2; D gene ambiguous. The CDR3 runs 12 residues. The V end lost 5 bases, the J end lost 8 bases, and 12 bases lay between the germline ends. From germline, CDR1 is SGHTA and CDR2 FQGNSA.

V usage is TRBV20-1 and J usage is TRBJ1-5; TRBD1 matches 7 bases. The CDR3 covers 13 residues. Germline lookup yields CDR1 DFQATT and CDR2 SNEGSKA (reference sequence). Trimming cost V 3 bases and J 6 bases; bases outside gene matches: 5. CDR3 in DNA: TGCAGTGCTAGTGGACAGGTGGGTCAGCCCCAGCATTTT. Translation: CSASGQVGQPQHF.

The V and J genes are TRBV11-2 and TRBJ2-1, with D possibly being TRBD2 (5 bases). V was cut by 5 bases and J by 7 bases, with 21 bases left in between. CDR1 and CDR2 (germline): SGHAT, FQNNGV. The CDR3 extends over 16 amino acids. The CDR3 coding sequence is TGTGCCAGCAGCCCGCTACTAGGAATTGAAAGGAATGAGCAGTTCTTC. Translated: CASSPLLGIERNEQFF.

This clone was found a few times. CDR3 DNA: TGTGCCAGCAGCTTGGGACAGGGTTCTCTGTACGAGCAGTACTTC. Translating it yields CASSLGQGSLYEQYF. The J gene is TRBJ2-7, the V gene TRBV7-2; 9 bases map to TRBD1. This CDR3 contains 15 residues. Trimming cost V 3 bases and J 4 bases; bases outside gene matches: 7. CDR1 and CDR2 (germline): SGHTA, FQGNSA.

The rearrangement joins TRBV3-1 (or the pseudogene TRBV3-2) to TRBJ1-6; D may be TRBD1 (5 bases). Trimming cost V 1 base and J 10 bases, with 11 bases left between them. CDR1 LGHDT and CDR2 YNNKEL come from the germline V gene (reference sequence). The CDR3 has 14 amino acids. CDR3 nucleotides: TGTGCCAGCAGCCAAGGGGGGGTAGACTCACCCCTCCACTTT. Protein: CASSQGGVDSPLHF.

The chain recombines TRBV5-4 with TRBJ1-2, with D possibly TRBD1 on 6 matching bases. The length of the CDR3 is 11 residues. Germline V gene sequence: CDR1 SGHNT, CDR2 YYREEE (reference sequence). Trimming removed 7 bases from V and 10 bases from J, with 14 bases in between. Written as DNA, the CDR3 is TGTGCCAGCTCTGTACAGGGATTCTACACCTTC. Protein sequence: CASSVQGFYTF.

The chain couples TRBV4-3 to TRBJ1-3; 10 positions agree with TRBD1. J lost 1 base, V lost 2 bases, and 5 bases had no gene match. This CDR3 region has 17 residues. Germline-derived CDR1 and CDR2 are LGHNA and YSLEER. CDR3 sequence reads: CASSQRLGQGSGNTIYF. The CDR3, as DNA: TGCGCCAGCAGCCAACGCCTGGGACAGGGGTCTGGAAACACCATATATTTT.

This CDR3 is CASGRTGAYEQYF. The CDR3 DNA follows: TGTGCCAGCGGACGGACAGGCGCCTACGAGCAGTACTTC. V gene TRBV2 combines with J gene TRBJ2-7; the match to TRBD1 covers 7 bases. The germline CDR1 and CDR2 sequences are SNHLY and FYNNEI. The V gene end was trimmed by 8 bases and the J gene end by 2 bases; junction bases not matched to a gene: 6. There are 13 residues in the CDR3.

This chain links TRBV10-2 with TRBJ2-1; D not certain. The CDR3 runs 14 residues. Trimming stripped 2 bases from V and 7 bases from J, with 12 bases between. Germline CDR1 reads WSHSY; CDR2 reads SAAADI. The DNA of the CDR3 is TGCGCCAGCAGTGAGCCAAATAACATTAATGAGCAGTTCTTC. This translates into CASSEPNNINEQFF.

This clone occurred once. The gene calls are TRBV29-1 and TRBJ2-7; 10 bases align to TRBD1. Germline values: CDR1 SQVTM, CDR2 ANQGSEA. Trimming cost V 3 bases and J 2 bases; bases outside gene matches: 4. CDR3 size: 14 residues. CDR3 DNA sequence: TGCAGCGTTGAGAGGGACAGGGGAACCTACGAGCAGTACTTC. Translating it yields CSVERDRGTYEQYF.